This TCR beta chain was sequenced in a study of vaccination effects on CD4 cells after COVID-19. Turning to the study itself: Prior to sequencing, the ViraFEST assay stimulated PBMC with viral peptide pools, which expanded the antigen-specific CD4+ T cells. IL-2 at 9 to 10 IU/ml and peptides at about 9.2 ug/ml were added to cultured PBMC, around 2.2 million per well. Post-vaccine draws lagged the second dose by a median of 72 days.

The germline CDR1 and CDR2 sequences are SEHNR and FQNEAQ (reference sequence). CDR3 length: 14 amino acids. V was trimmed by 1 base and J by 0 bases, leaving 7 bases between them. CD4+ T cell isolation took place after nine to eleven days of culture. This individual tested PCR-positive for SARS-CoV-2 infection between March and December 2020. Participants were vaccinated with two doses of either the BNT162b2 or mRNA-1273 vaccine. Note on this clone: Its antigen remains unidentified.

Profiled with immunoSEQ multiplex PCR; TCRdb holds only in-frame clones, not every one. The sample holds some 50,000 clones; 65% to 75% are singletons and the top ten take under 7%. The material was CD4+ T cells from PBMCs cultured without peptide, obtained after COVID-19 vaccination. The chain uses TRBV7-9 and TRBJ2-7, with no clear D. The receptor was isolated from a human donor who had a prior SARS-CoV-2 infection. As DNA, the CDR3 is TGTGCCAGCAGCTTAGGTTTGGCCTCCTACGAGCAGTACTTC. The encoded protein is CASSLGLASYEQYF.